These 8 T cell receptor beta chains originate from one sample sequenced in a study of post-analysis software for immune sequencing data. Notes on the study in general: TRBV5-6, TRBV5-1 and TRBV20-1 belonged to a set of a handful of TRBV segments that were more frequent in patients than controls.

Carried by the TCR beta cDNA libraries were unique molecular identifiers. TCRdb reanalysed the PCR reads using MiXCR and keeps one entry per CDR3 protein. The table shows about 760,000 distinct CDR3 sequences, with around 27% occurring only once. No antigen is known for these receptors. Sample: blood. The receptors shown here come from a girl aged 5-17 years with multiple sclerosis.

This clonotype was observed at least ten times. This sequence joins TRBV10-3 and TRBJ2-1, with TRBD2 identical over 13 bases. The CDR3 is made up of 18 amino acids. The germline CDR1 and CDR2 sequences are ENHRY and SYGVKD. V gave up 4 bases and J gave up 0 bases; unmatched junction bases: 6. In DNA, the CDR3 is TGTGCCATCAGTGGAGGACTAGCGGGAGTGAGCTCCTACAATGAGCAGTTCTTC. Its protein product is CAISGGLAGVSSYNEQFF.

V and J are TRBV25-1 and TRBJ1-4; D is possibly TRBD1 (5 bases). The CDR3 covers 15 residues. With 1 base removed from V and 2 bases from J, the gap between germline ends came to 8 bases. In germline, CDR1 is MGHDK, CDR2 SYGVNS. Here the CDR3 DNA reads TGTGCCAGCAGTGAATCAAAGGGGACTAATGAAAAACTGTTTTTT. Translating gives CASSESKGTNEKLFF.

This rearrangement joins TRBV15 to TRBJ2-7; perhaps TRBD1 as D (6 bases). The CDR3 consists of 16 residues. The V end was cut by 6 bases, the J end by 1 base, with 19 bases between. Germline lookup yields CDR1 LNHNV and CDR2 YYDKDF (reference sequence). This CDR3 reads CATRGGFNDPSYEQYF. The CDR3 bases are TGTGCCACCAGAGGGGGTTTTAATGACCCATCCTACGAGCAGTACTTC.

The chain is built from TRBV10-3 and TRBJ2-6, with TRBD1 matching over 9 bases. The CDR3 is made up of 17 amino acids. Trimming cost V 4 bases and J 0 bases; bases outside gene matches: 4. Germline V gene lookup returns CDR1 ENHRY and CDR2 SYGVKD. CDR3 residues: CAISGTGETSGANVLTF. CDR3 DNA: TGTGCCATCAGTGGGACAGGGGAGACCTCTGGGGCCAACGTCCTGACTTTC.

V usage is TRBV28 and J usage is TRBJ2-3; 8 bases match TRBD2. Germline V CDR1 and CDR2: MDHEN, SYDVKM. The V and J ends lost 10 bases and 4 bases, in that order; junction bases with no gene match: 13. This CDR3 region has 15 residues. Here the CDR3 reads CATGAGGGRSDTQYF. In DNA form, the CDR3 reads TGTGCCACTGGTGCGGGGGGCGGGAGGTCAGATACGCAGTATTTT.

This clonotype was counted many times. The germline gene is not matched at one end of the junction; a read error may be the cause. The rearrangement links TRBV5-1 to TRBJ2-1; no reliable D call. CDR3 length equals 11 residues. Germline CDR1 is SGHRS and CDR2 is YFSETQ. This CDR3 reads CASSWGNEQFF. The CDR3 region has the DNA TGTGCCAGCAGTTGGGGCAATGAGCAGTTCTTC.

The chain links TRBV10-3 to TRBJ1-5, with D possibly TRBD1 on 6 matching bases. Trimming removed 5 bases at V and 2 bases at J, with 10 bases between. The germline gives CDR1 ENHRY, CDR2 SYGVKD. The CDR3 consists of 14 residues. CDR3 sequence (DNA): TGTGCCATCAGTAGGGGGGAAGGCAATCAGCCCCAGCATTTT. Its translation is CAISRGEGNQPQHF.

This clonotype was observed many times. V usage is TRBV10-1 and J usage is TRBJ2-7; 10 bases are a match to TRBD2. The CDR3 totals 15 residues. Germline values: CDR1 WNHNN, CDR2 SYGVQD (reference sequence). The junction had 5 bases not matched to a gene; V was cut back by 4 bases and J by 2 bases. In nucleotides, the CDR3 is TGCGCCAGCAGTGCTAGCGGGAGCTTGGCCTACGAGCAGTACTTC. Protein sequence: CASSASGSLAYEQYF.